The 2 T cell receptor beta chains given below trace back to one sample, sequenced in a study of beta chain features in type 1 diabetes. Isolated RNA was reverse transcribed in full, so expressed TCRB transcripts were sequenced. Profiling relied on immunoSEQ multiplex PCR, and the TCRdb table lists in-frame clones only, not all of them. The table lists roughly 500,000 clones, around 30% of them singletons. Input material: naive CD4+ T cells from blood. The receptor source for this set is a man younger than 35 in good health.

CDR3 sequence reads: CATSRDRRDRSYEQYF. CDR3 in DNA: TGTGCCACCAGCAGAGATCGGCGGGACAGGTCCTACGAGCAGTACTTC. The chain couples TRBV15 to TRBJ2-7; 8 bases align to TRBD1. Germline V gene sequence: CDR1 LNHNV, CDR2 YYDKDF (reference sequence). After removal of 0 bases from V and 1 base from J, the junction contained 5 bases not matched to a gene. This CDR3 has 16 residues.

The chain carries TRBV2 and TRBJ2-3; 10 nucleotides match TRBD2. The CDR3 consists of 15 residues. Germline V gives CDR1 SNHLY, CDR2 FYNNEI. Trimming removed 4 bases from V and 6 bases from J; junction bases left unmatched: 7. The DNA of the CDR3 is TGTGCCAGCAGTGGGACTAGCGGAGCTGGGGATACGCAGTATTTT. It codes for CASSGTSGAGDTQYF.